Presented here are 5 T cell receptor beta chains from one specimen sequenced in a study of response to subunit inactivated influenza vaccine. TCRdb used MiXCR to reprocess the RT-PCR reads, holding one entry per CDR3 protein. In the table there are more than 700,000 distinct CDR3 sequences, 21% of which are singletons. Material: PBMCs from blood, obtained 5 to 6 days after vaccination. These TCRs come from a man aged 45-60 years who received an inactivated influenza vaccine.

CDR3 nucleotides: TGTGCCACCAGCAGAGATGGGGCAGCCCAAGAGACCCAGTACTTC. Protein: CATSRDGAAQETQYF. This chain joins TRBV15 and TRBJ2-5; D may be TRBD1 (5 bases). This CDR3 contains 15 residues. Trimming took 0 bases from V and 1 from J, leaving 9 bases between them. Germline loops: CDR1 LNHNV, CDR2 YYDKDF (reference sequence).

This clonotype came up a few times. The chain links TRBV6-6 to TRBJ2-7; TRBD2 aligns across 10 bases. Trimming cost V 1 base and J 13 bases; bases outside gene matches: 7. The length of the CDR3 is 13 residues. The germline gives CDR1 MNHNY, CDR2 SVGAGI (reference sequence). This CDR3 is CASSYFLAGGDYF. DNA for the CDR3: TGTGCCAGCAGTTACTTCTTAGCGGGGGGCGATTACTTC.

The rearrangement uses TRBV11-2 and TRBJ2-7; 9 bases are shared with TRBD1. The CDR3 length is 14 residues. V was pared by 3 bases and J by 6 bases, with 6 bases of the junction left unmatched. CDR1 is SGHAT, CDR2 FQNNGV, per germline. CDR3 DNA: TGTGCCAGCAGCTTTGGGACAGGGCGTTCCGAGCAGTACTTC. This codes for CASSFGTGRSEQYF.

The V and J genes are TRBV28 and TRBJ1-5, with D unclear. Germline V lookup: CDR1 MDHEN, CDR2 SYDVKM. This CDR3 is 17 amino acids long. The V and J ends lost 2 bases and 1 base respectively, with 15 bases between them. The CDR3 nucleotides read TGTGCCAGCAGTTTAGTGGGCTTGGCGGAGAGCAATCAGCCCCAGCATTTT. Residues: CASSLVGLAESNQPQHF.

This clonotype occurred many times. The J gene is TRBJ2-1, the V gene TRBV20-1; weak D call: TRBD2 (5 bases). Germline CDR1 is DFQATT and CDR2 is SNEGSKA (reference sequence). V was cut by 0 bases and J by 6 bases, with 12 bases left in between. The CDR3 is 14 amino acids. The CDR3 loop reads CSARDQRASNEQFF. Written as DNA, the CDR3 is TGCAGTGCTAGAGATCAGAGGGCCTCCAATGAGCAGTTCTTC.